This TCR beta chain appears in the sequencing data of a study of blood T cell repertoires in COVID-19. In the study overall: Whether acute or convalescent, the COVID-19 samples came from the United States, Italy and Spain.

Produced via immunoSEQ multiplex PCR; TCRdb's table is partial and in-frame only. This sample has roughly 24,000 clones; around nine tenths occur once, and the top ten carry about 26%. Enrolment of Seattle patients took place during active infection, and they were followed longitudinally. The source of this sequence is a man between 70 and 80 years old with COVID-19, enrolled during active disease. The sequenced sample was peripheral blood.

CDR3 protein: CASSQILAGETDTQYF. The CDR3 DNA reads as TGTGCCAGCAGTCAAATACTAGCGGGGGAGACAGATACGCAGTATTTT. The chain is built from TRBV27 and TRBJ2-3; 11 nucleotides agree with TRBD2. The CDR3 totals 16 residues. V gave up 5 bases and J gave up 3 bases; unmatched junction bases: 7. The V gene's germline CDR1 is MNHEY and CDR2 SMNVEV (reference sequence).